The 9 T cell receptor beta chains presented below share a single source sample, sequenced in a study of tumor-infiltrating lymphocytes in localized non-small cell lung cancer. The assay was immunoSEQ multiplex PCR, and TCRdb's table has in-frame clones only and misses some. The sample has over 5,500 clones, about two thirds seen once. Sequencing was done on a sample of lung tumor tissue. These receptor sequences come from a human donor with non-small cell lung cancer.

This clone has only one observation. This chain links TRBV30 with TRBJ1-1; 9 positions match TRBD1. Per germline, CDR1 GTSNPN and CDR2 SVGIG (reference sequence). V trimming: 7 bases; J trimming: 1 base; junction bases outside the gene matches: 10. The CDR3 extends over 15 amino acids. CDR3 DNA sequence: TGTGCCTCCAGTCCCGGGACAGGGTGGAACACTGAAGCTTTCTTT. It translates to CASSPGTGWNTEAFF.

This chain uses TRBV7-9 with TRBJ2-1, with D tentatively TRBD1 (5 bases). The CDR3 totals 13 residues. The germline V gene encodes CDR1 SEHNR and CDR2 FQNEAQ (reference sequence). The V end was cut by 1 base, the J end by 6 bases, with 7 bases between. The CDR3 here is CASSLVGLNEQFF. CDR3 nucleotide sequence: TGTGCCAGCAGCTTAGTGGGGCTCAATGAGCAGTTCTTC.

The chain links TRBV9 to TRBJ1-1; the D gene is possibly TRBD1 (5 bases). Per the germline V gene, CDR1 is SGDLS and CDR2 is YYNGEE. This CDR3 is built from 14 residues. Trimming removed 4 bases at V and 0 bases at J, with 10 bases between. CDR3 amino acids: CASSLGGVNTEAFF. The CDR3 DNA is TGTGCCAGCAGCCTGGGAGGGGTGAACACTGAAGCTTTCTTT.

The gene calls are TRBV2 and TRBJ2-3, with D perhaps being TRBD1 or TRBD2 (5 bases each). Looked up from germline, CDR1 is SNHLY and CDR2 is FYNNEI. This CDR3 is 15 amino acids long. Trimming shortened V by 9 bases and J by 5 bases, and 21 bases separated the two germline ends. DNA of the CDR3: TGTGCCAGTCCCTGGCCGGGACGAGGGGTAGATACGCAGTATTTT. It is translated as CASPWPGRGVDTQYF.

V and J are TRBV6-1 and TRBJ2-7, with a tentative D call TRBD1 (5 bases). Deletions cut 6 bases from V and 5 bases from J, with 14 bases between. Germline CDR1 reads MNHNS; CDR2 reads SASEGT. The CDR3 is 13 residues long. The CDR3 sequence: CASRDNQSDEQYF. The CDR3 region has the DNA TGTGCCAGCAGGGACAACCAGTCCGACGAGCAGTACTTC.

This clone was seen more than once but under ten times. V usage is TRBV25-1 and J usage is TRBJ1-2; possible D gene TRBD1, 6 bases. The germline gives CDR1 MGHDK, CDR2 SYGVNS. Trimming cost V 4 bases and J 7 bases, with 10 bases left between them. The CDR3 runs 12 residues. The CDR3 here is CASSANRVGYTF. The CDR3 DNA reads as TGTGCCAGCAGTGCCAACAGGGTTGGCTACACCTTC.

This chain uses TRBV11-2 with TRBJ2-3; 10 bases line up with TRBD2. The J segment lost 3 bases and the V segment lost 10 bases, leaving 13 bases of the junction unmatched. The length of the CDR3 is 16 residues. CDR1 is SGHAT, CDR2 FQNNGV, per germline. The CDR3 spells CATSLLASGSTDTQYF. CDR3 in DNA: TGTGCCACCTCACTACTGGCTAGCGGGAGTACAGATACGCAGTATTTT.

The V call is TRBV7-2, the J call TRBJ2-4; 8 positions agree with TRBD2. The germline gives CDR1 SGHTA, CDR2 FQGNSA. This CDR3 has 16 residues. V was clipped by 5 bases and J by 1 base; unmatched bases: 7. The CDR3 is CASSPPAGVAKNIQYF. DNA of the CDR3: TGTGCCAGCAGCCCCCCAGCGGGAGTGGCCAAAAACATTCAGTACTTC.

The chain joins TRBV30 to TRBJ1-4; D not resolved. CDR3 size: 13 residues. Trimming stripped 3 bases from V and 6 bases from J, with 11 bases between. Germline CDR1 reads GTSNPN; CDR2 reads SVGIG (reference sequence). The CDR3 here is CAWRRVIDEKLFF. The CDR3 nucleotides read TGTGCCTGGAGGCGGGTGATCGATGAAAAACTGTTTTTT.